The rows below give T cell receptor beta chains drawn from one sample of a study of shared clonotypes between healthy human individuals. TCRdb's copy holds only in-frame clones and misses some; the assay was immunoSEQ multiplex PCR. The sample includes millions of clones, approximately 95% seen only once; the top ten take roughly 1%. The sample consisted of naive CD8+ T cells sorted from blood. Source of these receptors: a man younger than 35 in good health. CDR3s include the opening cysteine and the closing phenylalanine or tryptophan. Each record gives: clone size, V gene, J gene, D gene, CDR3 DNA, CDR3 protein. D genes are given only for firm matches. Clone size is given for some rows only: seen once, a few or many times, or a class if the clone is expanded.

>NA|TRBV4-1|TRBJ2-3|NA
TGCGCCAGCAGCCAAGATCCGGCAGCAAGCACAGATACGCAGTATTTT
CASSQDPAASTDTQYF
>NA|TRBV7-9|TRBJ2-3|NA
TGTGCCAGCAGCTTCATCGGGGCAGATACGCAGTATTTT
CASSFIGADTQYF
>NA|TRBV6-1|TRBJ1-3|TRBD1
TGTGCCAGCAGTGTTGGGACAGGGGACGGAAACACCATATATTTT
CASSVGTGDGNTIYF
>NA|TRBV13|TRBJ1-5|TRBD1
TGTGCCAGCAGCTTAACGGGACAGGGGGCTAGGGGCAATCAGCCCCAGCATTTT
CASSLTGQGARGNQPQHF
>NA|TRBV27|TRBJ2-1|TRBD1
TGTGCCAGCCGTCATTCCACATGGACAGGGGCAGGTGAGCAGTTCTTC
CASRHSTWTGAGEQFF
>NA|TRBV6-4|TRBJ2-3|NA
TGTGCCAGCAGTGACCCCCCAGGGAGCGGAACCGGACCTAGCACAGATACGCAGTATTTT
CASSDPPGSGTGPSTDTQYF
>NA|TRBV7-8|TRBJ2-7|TRBD1
TGTGCCAGCAGCCCGAATCCGGGACAGGGTAACTACGAGCAGTACTTC
CASSPNPGQGNYEQYF
>NA|TRBV6-5|TRBJ1-2|TRBD1
TGTGCCAGCAGATTAACCGGGACAGGGACGGGCTACACCTTC
CASRLTGTGTGYTF
>once|TRBV9|TRBJ2-1|NA
TGTGCCAGCAGCGCCCCCCGGCAGGGCCCCAACAATGAGCAGTTCTTC
CASSAPRQGPNNEQFF
>NA|TRBV28|TRBJ2-5|TRBD1
TGTGCCAGCAGTTTATTAGGCGGGACAGGGCAAGAGACCCAGTACTTC
CASSLLGGTGQETQYF
>once|TRBV7-9|TRBJ2-7|NA
TGTGCCAGCAGCTTAGGCGGCGGAAACTACGAGCAGTACTTC
CASSLGGGNYEQYF
>NA|TRBV4-2|TRBJ1-1|NA
TGTGCCAGCAGCCATCTCGGGGACACTGAAGCTTTCTTT
CASSHLGDTEAFF
>NA|TRBV27|TRBJ2-5|TRBD2
TGTGCCAGCAGTTTGGGCGGGAGTGGGCAAGAGACCCAGTACTTC
CASSLGGSGQETQYF
>NA|TRBV4-1|TRBJ2-5|NA
TGCGCCAGCAGCCTCAATGACTACAGGGACCAGTACTTC
CASSLNDYRDQYF
>NA|TRBV9|TRBJ2-3|TRBD2
TGTGCCAGCAGCGGGAGCTTACGGACTAGCGGGGGGGTTCAAGATACGCAGTATTTT
CASSGSLRTSGGVQDTQYF
>NA|TRBV12-5|TRBJ2-5|NA
TGTGCTAGTGCCCCTGCCGGGGGGACCCAGTACTTC
CASAPAGGTQYF
>NA|TRBV9|TRBJ1-4|NA
TGTGCCAGCAGCCGCGATGAAAAACTGTTTTTT
CASSRDEKLFF
>NA|TRBV5-6|TRBJ1-5|NA
TGTGCCAGCAGCTTGGCGGCAGGGAATCAGCCCCAGCATTTT
CASSLAAGNQPQHF
>NA|TRBV5-8|TRBJ1-5|TRBD1
TGTGCCAGCAGCTTGGAGGGGGACAGCGTATATAGCAATCAGCCCCAGCATTTT
CASSLEGDSVYSNQPQHF
>NA|TRBV9|TRBJ2-7|TRBD2
TGTGCCAGCAGCGTAGGGGATAGCGGGAGACGCGAGCAGTACTTC
CASSVGDSGRREQYF
>once|TRBV29-1|TRBJ2-7|TRBD1
TGCAGCGTTCTCCGGACAGGGAACGAGCAGTACTTC
CSVLRTGNEQYF
>NA|TRBV6-5|TRBJ2-3|TRBD2
TGTGCCAGCAGCCCCACTAGCGACACAGATACGCAGTATTTT
CASSPTSDTDTQYF
>NA|TRBV6-6|TRBJ1-4|TRBD1
TGTGCCAGCAGCCGCGGACAGGGGGATGAAAAACTGTTTTTT
CASSRGQGDEKLFF
>NA|TRBV30|TRBJ2-1|TRBD1
TGTGCCTGGAGTGACGGGGACAGCCACAATGAGCAGTTCTTC
CAWSDGDSHNEQFF
>NA|TRBV25-1|TRBJ2-5|NA
TGTGCCAGCGCCGACTTTGGGTTGAAAGAGACCCAGTACTTC
CASADFGLKETQYF
>NA|TRBV15|TRBJ2-1|NA
TGTGCCACCAGCAGAGATAGGCTTAACAATGAGCAGTTCTTC
CATSRDRLNNEQFF
>NA|TRBV7-6|TRBJ2-1|NA
TGTGCCAGCAGCCCAGCTTGGGATGAGCAGTTCTTC
CASSPAWDEQFF
>NA|TRBV30|TRBJ2-2|NA
TGTGCCTGGAGTGTCGCGGCAGGGAACACCGGGGAGCTGTTTTTT
CAWSVAAGNTGELFF
>once|TRBV6-5|TRBJ2-2|NA
TGTGCCAGCAGTTATGGGGGAAACACCGGGGAGCTGTTTTTT
CASSYGGNTGELFF
>NA|TRBV27|TRBJ2-7|TRBD2
TGTGCCAGCAGTTTAGCTAGCGGGAGCGGATACGAGCAGTACTTC
CASSLASGSGYEQYF
>NA|TRBV4-1|TRBJ2-7|NA
TGCGCCAGCAGCGCAGGAGACCCCTACGAGCAGTACTTC
CASSAGDPYEQYF
>NA|TRBV27|TRBJ2-5|NA
TGTGCCAGCAGGGGGGGATCGCGTCAAGAGACCCAGTACTTC
CASRGGSRQETQYF
>NA|TRBV9|TRBJ2-1|TRBD2
TGTGCCAGCAGCGTAGCACGAGGCGGGGGGGTGGCAAACAATGAGCAGTTCTTC
CASSVARGGGVANNEQFF
>NA|TRBV10-3|TRBJ2-7|NA
TGTGCCACTCTGGGGGCCAGCTACGAGCAGTACTTC
CATLGASYEQYF
>NA|TRBV7-9|TRBJ2-1|NA
TGTGCCAGCAGTCAAGGATGGGATGAGCAGTTCTTC
CASSQGWDEQFF
>NA|TRBV5-4|TRBJ2-3|TRBD2
TGTGCCAGCAGCGGGGCGGGAGTCCCAGATACGCAGTATTTT
CASSGAGVPDTQYF
>once|TRBV7-6|TRBJ1-4|TRBD1
TGTGCCAGCAGCCCAACCTGGCAGGGGGCAGAGGGAGAAAAACTGTTTTTT
CASSPTWQGAEGEKLFF
>NA|TRBV9|TRBJ2-7|NA
TGTGCCAGCAGCGCCCGGGACTCTTCCTCCTACGAGCAGTACTTC
CASSARDSSSYEQYF
>NA|TRBV14|TRBJ2-3|NA
TGTGCCAGCAGCCAAGGAGGCAGCGACACAGATACGCAGTATTTT
CASSQGGSDTDTQYF
>NA|TRBV5-1|TRBJ2-2|NA
TGCGCCAGCAGCTTGGTTCCAGGTGGGACCGGGGAGCTGTTTTTT
CASSLVPGGTGELFF
>NA|TRBV7-2|TRBJ2-7|NA
TGTGCCAGCAGCTTAGCACCTATCTACGAGCAGTACTTC
CASSLAPIYEQYF
>NA|TRBV28|TRBJ1-1|NA
TGTGCCAGCAGTTTTAAGGACATGAACACTGAAGCTTTCTTT
CASSFKDMNTEAFF
>NA|TRBV5-6|TRBJ2-1|NA
TGTGCCAGCAGCTTGGCGGGTCAGGATGAGCAGTTCTTC
CASSLAGQDEQFF
>NA|TRBV10-1|TRBJ2-5|TRBD2
TGCGCCAGCAGTGATGAGGGACTAGCGGCACCGCAAGAGACCCAGTACTTC
CASSDEGLAAPQETQYF
>NA|TRBV18|TRBJ2-2|NA
TGTGCCAGCTCACCGGATGAGGTCCAGGGCTCCACCGGGGAGCTGTTTTTT
CASSPDEVQGSTGELFF